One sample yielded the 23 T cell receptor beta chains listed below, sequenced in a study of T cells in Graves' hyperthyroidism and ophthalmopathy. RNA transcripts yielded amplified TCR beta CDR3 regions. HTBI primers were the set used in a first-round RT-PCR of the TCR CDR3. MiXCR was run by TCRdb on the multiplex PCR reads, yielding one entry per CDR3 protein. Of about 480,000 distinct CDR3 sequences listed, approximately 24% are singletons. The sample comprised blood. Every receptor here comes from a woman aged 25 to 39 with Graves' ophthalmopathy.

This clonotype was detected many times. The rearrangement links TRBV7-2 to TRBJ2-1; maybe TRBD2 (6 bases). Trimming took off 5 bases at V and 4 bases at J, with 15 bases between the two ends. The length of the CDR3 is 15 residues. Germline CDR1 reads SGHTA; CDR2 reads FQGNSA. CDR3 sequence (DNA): TGTGCCAGCAGCCCGGGGGACGGGAGATACAATGAGCAGTTCTTC. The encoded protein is CASSPGDGRYNEQFF. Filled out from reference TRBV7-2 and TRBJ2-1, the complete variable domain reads GAGVSQSPSNKVTEKGKDVELRCDPISGHTALYWYRQSLGQGLEFLIYFQGNSAPDKSGLPSDRFSAERTGGSVSTLTIQRTQQEDSAVYLCASSPGDGRYNEQFFGPGTRLTVL.

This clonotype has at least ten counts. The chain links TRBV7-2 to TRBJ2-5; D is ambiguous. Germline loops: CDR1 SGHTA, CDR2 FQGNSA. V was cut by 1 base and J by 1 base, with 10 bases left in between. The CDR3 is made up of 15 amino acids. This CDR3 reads CASSLVPGIQETQYF. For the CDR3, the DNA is TGTGCCAGCAGCTTAGTACCCGGAATCCAAGAGACCCAGTACTTC.

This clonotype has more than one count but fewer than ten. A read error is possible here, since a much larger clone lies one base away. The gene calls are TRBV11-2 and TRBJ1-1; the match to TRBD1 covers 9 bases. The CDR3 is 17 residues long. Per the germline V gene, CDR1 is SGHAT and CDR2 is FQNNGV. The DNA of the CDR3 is TGTGCCAGCAGCTTTTTAACAGGGGGCACCGTGAACACTGAAGCTTGCTTT. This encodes CASSFLTGGTVNTEACF.

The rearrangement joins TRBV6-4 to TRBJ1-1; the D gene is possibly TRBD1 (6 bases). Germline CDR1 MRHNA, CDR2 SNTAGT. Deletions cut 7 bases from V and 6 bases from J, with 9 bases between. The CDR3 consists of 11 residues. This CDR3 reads CASTGEAEAFF. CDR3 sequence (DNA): TGTGCCAGCACAGGGGAGGCTGAAGCTTTCTTT.

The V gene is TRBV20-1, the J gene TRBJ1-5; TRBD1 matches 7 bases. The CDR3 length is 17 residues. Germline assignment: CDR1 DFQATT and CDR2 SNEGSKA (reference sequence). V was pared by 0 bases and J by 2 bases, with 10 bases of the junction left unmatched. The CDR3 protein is CSARDTEFTGGNQPQHF. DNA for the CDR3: TGCAGTGCTAGAGATACCGAATTTACAGGGGGCAATCAGCCCCAGCATTTT.

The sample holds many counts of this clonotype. CDR3 loop: CASSPYGLKWESGELFF. In DNA, the CDR3 is TGTGCCAGCAGCCCGTATGGACTAAAATGGGAAAGCGGGGAGCTGTTTTTT. The chain carries TRBV13 and TRBJ2-2; D is perhaps TRBD2 (6 bases). This CDR3 contains 17 residues. Germline V gene lookup returns CDR1 PRHDT and CDR2 FYEKMQ (reference sequence). Trimming shortened V by 5 bases and J by 7 bases, and 23 bases separated the two germline ends.

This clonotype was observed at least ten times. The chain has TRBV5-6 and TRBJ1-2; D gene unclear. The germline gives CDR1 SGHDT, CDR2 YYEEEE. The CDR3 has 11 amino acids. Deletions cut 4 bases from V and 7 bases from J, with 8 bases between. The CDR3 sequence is CASSDRFGYTF. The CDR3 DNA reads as TGTGCCAGCAGCGATAGATTTGGCTACACCTTC.

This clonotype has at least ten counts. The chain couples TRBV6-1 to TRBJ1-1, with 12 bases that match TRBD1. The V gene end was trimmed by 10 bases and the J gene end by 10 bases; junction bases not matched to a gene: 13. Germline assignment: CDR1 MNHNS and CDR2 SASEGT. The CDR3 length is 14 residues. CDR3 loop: CATVRDRGLLVAFF. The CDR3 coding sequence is TGTGCCACCGTCCGGGACAGGGGGCTCTTGGTAGCTTTCTTT.

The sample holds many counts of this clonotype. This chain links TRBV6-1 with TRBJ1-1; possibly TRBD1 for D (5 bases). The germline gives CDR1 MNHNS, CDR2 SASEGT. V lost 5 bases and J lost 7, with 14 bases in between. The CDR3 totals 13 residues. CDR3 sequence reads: CASSRGAEDEAFF. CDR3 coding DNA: TGTGCCAGCAGTCGAGGGGCTGAGGATGAAGCTTTCTTT.

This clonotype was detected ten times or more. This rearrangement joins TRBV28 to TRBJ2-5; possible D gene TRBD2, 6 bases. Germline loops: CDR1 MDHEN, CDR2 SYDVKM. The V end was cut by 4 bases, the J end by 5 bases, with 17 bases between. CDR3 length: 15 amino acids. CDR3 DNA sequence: TGTGCCAGCAGTTCCGCGGGGCCAGGGCTGGAGACCCAGTACTTC. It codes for CASSSAGPGLETQYF.

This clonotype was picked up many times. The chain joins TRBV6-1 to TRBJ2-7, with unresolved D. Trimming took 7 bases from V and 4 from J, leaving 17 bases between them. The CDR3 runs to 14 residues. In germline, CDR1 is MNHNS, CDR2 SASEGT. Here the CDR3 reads CASTTSYVEYEQYF. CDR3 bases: TGTGCCAGCACCACGAGTTACGTCGAATACGAGCAGTACTTC.

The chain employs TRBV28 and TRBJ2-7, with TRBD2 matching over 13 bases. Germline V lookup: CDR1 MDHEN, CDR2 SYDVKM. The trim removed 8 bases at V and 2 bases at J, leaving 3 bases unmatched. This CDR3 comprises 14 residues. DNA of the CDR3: TGTGCCAGCGCAGGGACTAGCGGGGCCTACGAGCAGTACTTC. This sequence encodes CASAGTSGAYEQYF.

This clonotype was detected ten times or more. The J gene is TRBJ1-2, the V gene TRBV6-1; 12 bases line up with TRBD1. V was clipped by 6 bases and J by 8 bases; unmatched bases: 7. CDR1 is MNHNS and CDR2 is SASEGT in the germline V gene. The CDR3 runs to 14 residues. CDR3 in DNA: TGTGCCAGCAGGGGGACAGGGGGCGCGAAAGGCTACACCTTC. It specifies CASRGTGGAKGYTF.

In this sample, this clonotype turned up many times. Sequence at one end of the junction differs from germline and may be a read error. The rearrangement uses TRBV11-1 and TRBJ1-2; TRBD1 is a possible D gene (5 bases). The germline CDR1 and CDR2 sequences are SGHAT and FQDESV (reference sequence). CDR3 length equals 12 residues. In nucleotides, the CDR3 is TGTGCCAGCAGCTTCCCTAGGGGCCCTCTCGCCTTC. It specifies CASSFPRGPLAF.

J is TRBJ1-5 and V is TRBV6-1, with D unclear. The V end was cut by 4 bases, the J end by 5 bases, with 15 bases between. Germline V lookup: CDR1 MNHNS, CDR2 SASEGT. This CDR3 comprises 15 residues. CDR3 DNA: TGTGCCAGCAGTGGGTACGGAGGCGCTTATCAGCCCCAGCATTTT. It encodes CASSGYGGAYQPQHF.

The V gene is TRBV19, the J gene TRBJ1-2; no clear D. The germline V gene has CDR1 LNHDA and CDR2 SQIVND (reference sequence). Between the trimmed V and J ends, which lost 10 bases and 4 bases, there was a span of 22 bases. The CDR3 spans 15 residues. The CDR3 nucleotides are TGTGCCACCCTCCCCGGGGAGTCGGCAATCTATGGCTACACCTTC. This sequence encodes CATLPGESAIYGYTF.

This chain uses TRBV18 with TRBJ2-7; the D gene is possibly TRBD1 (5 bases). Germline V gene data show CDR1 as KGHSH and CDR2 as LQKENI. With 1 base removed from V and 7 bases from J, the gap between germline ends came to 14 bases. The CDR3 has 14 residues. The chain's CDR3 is CASSPQGSTNEQYF. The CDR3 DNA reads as TGTGCCAGCTCACCACAGGGGTCTACAAATGAGCAGTACTTC.

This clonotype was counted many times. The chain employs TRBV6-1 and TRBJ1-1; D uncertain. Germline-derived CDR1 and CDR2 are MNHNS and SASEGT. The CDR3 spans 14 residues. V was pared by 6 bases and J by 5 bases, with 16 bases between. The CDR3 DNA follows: TGTGCCAGCAGCTCCGACGGACTGACGACTGAAGCTTTCTTT. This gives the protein CASSSDGLTTEAFF.

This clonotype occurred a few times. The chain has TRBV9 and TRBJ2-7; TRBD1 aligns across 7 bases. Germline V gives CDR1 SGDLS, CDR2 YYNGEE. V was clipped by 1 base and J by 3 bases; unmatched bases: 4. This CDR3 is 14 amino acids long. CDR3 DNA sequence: TGTGCCAGCAGCGTACAGGGGGACAACTACGAGCAGTACTTC. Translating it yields CASSVQGDNYEQYF.

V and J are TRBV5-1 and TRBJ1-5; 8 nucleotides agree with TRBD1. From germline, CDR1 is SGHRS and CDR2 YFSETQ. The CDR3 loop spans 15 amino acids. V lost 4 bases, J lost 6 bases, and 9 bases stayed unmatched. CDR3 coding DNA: TGCGCCAGCAGCATAACAGGGGGACGGAGTCAGCCCCAGCATTTT. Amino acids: CASSITGGRSQPQHF. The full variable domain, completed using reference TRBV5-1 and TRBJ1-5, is KAGVTQTPRYLIKTRGQQVTLSCSPISGHRSVSWYQQTPGQGLQFLFEYFSETQRNKGNFPGRFSGRQFSNSRSEMNVSTLELGDSALYLCASSITGGRSQPQHFGDGTRLSIL.

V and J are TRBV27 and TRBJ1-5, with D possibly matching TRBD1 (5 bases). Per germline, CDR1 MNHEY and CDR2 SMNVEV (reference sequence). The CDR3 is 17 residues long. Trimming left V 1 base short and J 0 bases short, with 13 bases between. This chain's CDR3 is CASSLLGVGDSNQPQHF. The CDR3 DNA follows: TGTGCCAGCAGTTTATTAGGCGTAGGGGATAGCAATCAGCCCCAGCATTTT.

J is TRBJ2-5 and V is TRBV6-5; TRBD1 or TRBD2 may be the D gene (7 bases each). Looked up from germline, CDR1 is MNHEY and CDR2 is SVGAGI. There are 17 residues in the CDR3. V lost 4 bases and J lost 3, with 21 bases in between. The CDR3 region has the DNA TGTGCCAGCAGTTCCCTCAGGGGGAGCGGGAAGGAAGAGACCCAGTACTTC. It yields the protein CASSSLRGSGKEETQYF.

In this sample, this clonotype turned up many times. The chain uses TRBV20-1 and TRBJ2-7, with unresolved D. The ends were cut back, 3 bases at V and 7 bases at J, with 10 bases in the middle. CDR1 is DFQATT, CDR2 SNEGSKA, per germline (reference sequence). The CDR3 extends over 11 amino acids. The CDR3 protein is CSASHVGEQYF. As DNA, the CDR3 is TGCAGTGCTAGTCACGTCGGGGAGCAGTACTTC.